These T cell receptor beta chains were read from a single sample in a study of T-cell reconstitution after alpha-beta-depleted transplantation in children. In TCRdb, the PCR reads were re-called with MiXCR into one record per CDR3 protein. The data hold roughly 100,000 distinct CDR3 sequences, with 7% to 10% observed a single time. The sample here was PBMCs from the stem cell graft donor, taken from the stem cell graft. These receptor sequences come from a human donor who donated a stem cell graft to a child with congenital amegakaryocytic thrombocytopenia. Each CDR3 is given with its conserved first and last residue. Each record gives: V gene, J gene, D gene, clone size, CDR3 length, CDR3 protein, CDR3 DNA. D genes are given only for firm matches. Size tells how often a clone was seen (once, few, many) or the class of an expanded clone, and some rows leave it out.

TRBV12-3/TRBV12-4,TRBJ2-7,-,few,13,CASSSNLYYEQYF,TGTGCCAGCAGTTCGAATCTCTACTACGAGCAGTACTTC
TRBV5-1,TRBJ2-1,TRBD2,many,15,CASSAIAGEINEQFF,TGCGCCAGCAGCGCCATAGCGGGAGAAATCAATGAGCAGTTCTTC
TRBV20-1,TRBJ2-2,TRBD1,many,14,CSASGQRNTGELFF,TGCAGTGCTTCGGGACAGAGGAACACCGGGGAGCTGTTTTTT
TRBV30,TRBJ2-1,-,many,18,CAWSVSPYTAGQYNEQFF,TGTGCCTGGAGTGTATCCCCCTATACAGCGGGACAATACAATGAGCAGTTCTTC
TRBV14,TRBJ2-5,-,many,16,CASSPGVQYYRETQYF,TGTGCCAGCAGCCCAGGGGTACAGTATTATAGGGAGACCCAGTACTTC
TRBV4-1,TRBJ2-5,TRBD2,many,14,CASSLVAGVETQYF,TGCGCCAGCAGCCTCGTAGCGGGGGTGGAGACCCAGTACTTC
TRBV5-1,TRBJ2-3,-,many,15,CASSSGQTSTDTQYF,TGCGCCAGCAGCTCGGGTCAAACTAGCACAGATACGCAGTATTTT
TRBV12-3/TRBV12-4,TRBJ2-1,-,many,12,CASTRGNNEQFF,TGTGCCAGCACCCGGGGTAACAATGAGCAGTTCTTC
TRBV14,TRBJ2-5,TRBD2,many,17,CASSQVTLGGALETQYF,TGTGCCAGCAGCCAAGTGACCCTCGGGGGGGCCCTGGAGACCCAGTACTTC
TRBV14,TRBJ2-6,-,many,17,CASSQDEGSSGANVLTF,TGTGCCAGCAGCCAAGACGAGGGTAGCTCTGGGGCCAACGTCCTGACTTTC
TRBV4-1,TRBJ1-1,-,many,19,CASSQDGGGRGQMNTEAFF,TGCGCCAGCAGCCAAGATGGCGGGGGCAGGGGTCAGATGAACACTGAAGCTTTCTTT
TRBV28,TRBJ2-1,-,many,13,CASGGGLNNEQFF,TGTGCCAGCGGAGGGGGACTCAACAATGAGCAGTTCTTC
TRBV5-1,TRBJ1-1,-,many,14,CASSPLGSGAEAFF,TGCGCCAGCAGCCCCCTTGGGTCGGGCGCTGAAGCTTTCTTT
TRBV5-6,TRBJ2-3,TRBD2,many,16,CASSLRLAEASDTQYF,TGTGCCAGCAGCTTGAGGCTAGCGGAAGCCTCAGATACGCAGTATTTT
TRBV5-6,TRBJ1-3,-,many,15,CASSLPESSGNTIYF,TGTGCCAGCAGTCTGCCAGAGAGCTCTGGAAACACCATATATTTT
TRBV4-1,TRBJ2-7,TRBD2,many,15,CASSQEASGAYEQYF,TGCGCCAGCAGCCAAGAAGCTAGCGGGGCCTACGAGCAGTACTTC
TRBV29-1,TRBJ2-3,-,many,12,CSVDRGSDTQYF,TGCAGCGTTGACAGGGGCTCTGATACGCAGTATTTT
TRBV20-1,TRBJ2-1,TRBD2,many,14,CSARRTSGLNEQFF,TGCAGTGCTAGGAGGACTAGCGGGTTAAATGAGCAGTTCTTC
TRBV20-1,TRBJ2-3,-,-,11,CRTTSTDTQYF,TGCAGGACAACTAGCACAGATACGCAGTATTTT
TRBV7-8,TRBJ2-1,-,many,12,CASSPWEDEQFF,TGTGCCAGCAGCCCCTGGGAGGATGAGCAGTTCTTC
TRBV7-9,TRBJ1-2,-,many,12,CASSFSRANYTF,TGTGCCAGCAGCTTTAGTCGGGCCAACTACACCTTC
TRBV5-1,TRBJ2-3,-,many,19,CASSLGGAALFSGTDTQYF,TGCGCCAGCAGCTTGGGGGGGGCCGCGTTATTCAGCGGCACAGATACGCAGTATTTT
TRBV20-1,TRBJ2-3,TRBD2,few,16,CSATPTSGSWPDTQYF,TGCAGTGCTACCCCAACTAGCGGGAGTTGGCCAGATACGCAGTATTTT
TRBV5-1,TRBJ1-2,-,-,14,CASSLDRGTEGYTF,TGCGCCAGCAGCTTGGACCGGGGGACGGAAGGCTACACCTTC
TRBV7-9,TRBJ2-5,-,many,13,CASSPPTQETQYF,TGTGCCAGCAGCCCTCCGACCCAAGAGACCCAGTACTTC
TRBV12-3/TRBV12-4,TRBJ2-2,-,many,15,CASSLRQGNTGELFF,TGTGCCAGCAGTTTAAGGCAGGGGAACACCGGGGAGCTGTTTTTT
TRBV29-1,TRBJ1-1,-,many,9,CSAGGEAFF,TGCAGCGCCGGGGGTGAAGCTTTCTTT
TRBV5-5,TRBJ2-4,-,many,14,CASSSSGRKNIQYF,TGTGCCAGCAGCTCGTCGGGACGGAAAAACATTCAGTACTTC
TRBV7-3,TRBJ2-1,TRBD1,-,15,CASSLKGATYNEQFF,TGTGCCAGCAGCTTAAAGGGGGCGACCTACAATGAGCAGTTCTTC
TRBV27,TRBJ2-5,TRBD1,many,14,CASSPRDRQETQYF,TGTGCCAGCAGTCCAAGGGACAGGCAAGAGACCCAGTACTTC
TRBV27,TRBJ2-3,TRBD1,many,14,CASTMDRDADTQYF,TGTGCCAGCACCATGGACAGGGATGCAGATACGCAGTATTTT
TRBV3-1,TRBJ2-5,TRBD2,many,16,CASSPIRTSGQETQYF,TGTGCCAGCAGCCCTATTCGGACTAGTGGGCAGGAGACCCAGTACTTC
TRBV29-1,TRBJ1-1,-,-,13,CSALWGLNTEAFF,TGCAGCGCCCTTTGGGGGCTGAACACTGAAGCTTTCTTT
TRBV10-2,TRBJ2-3,-,many,16,CASRSPRRSQGDTQYF,TGCGCCAGCAGATCCCCCCGGCGGAGTCAGGGGGATACGCAGTATTTT
TRBV28,TRBJ1-6,TRBD1,many,14,CASSYRGNNSPLHF,TGTGCCAGCAGTTACAGGGGGAATAATTCACCCCTCCACTTT
TRBV27,TRBJ2-7,TRBD1,many,14,CASSLNRDSYEQYF,TGTGCCAGCAGTCTGAACCGGGACAGCTACGAGCAGTACTTC
TRBV20-1,TRBJ2-1,TRBD2,many,14,CSALAGETYNEQFF,TGCAGTGCCCTAGCGGGAGAGACCTACAATGAGCAGTTCTTC
TRBV6-1,TRBJ2-2,-,-,14,CASKGTANTGELFF,TGTGCCAGCAAGGGAACGGCGAACACCGGGGAGCTGTTTTTT
TRBV5-1,TRBJ2-2,-,many,16,CASSLIRGTYTGELFF,TGCGCCAGCAGCTTGATAAGGGGTACTTACACCGGGGAGCTGTTTTTT
TRBV2,TRBJ2-2,-,many,15,CASSVILAGTGELFF,TGTGCCAGCAGTGTCATCCTAGCCGGCACCGGGGAGCTGTTTTTT
TRBV12-3/TRBV12-4,TRBJ2-7,-,many,12,CASSPGAHEQYF,TGTGCCAGCAGTCCCGGGGCCCACGAGCAGTACTTC
TRBV20-1,TRBJ2-1,-,many,12,CSAGETGSGTFF,TGCAGTGCCGGGGAAACCGGATCCGGAACGTTCTTC
TRBV12-3/TRBV12-4,TRBJ1-5,-,many,13,CASSLAERQPQHF,TGTGCCAGCAGTTTAGCGGAACGTCAGCCCCAGCATTTT
TRBV27,TRBJ2-7,TRBD2,-,19,CASSLSKRGNMGSGYEQYF,TGTGCCAGCAGTTTAAGCAAGCGGGGGAATATGGGGTCCGGGTACGAGCAGTACTTC
TRBV9,TRBJ2-6,TRBD2,many,15,CASAVGGSGANVLTF,TGTGCCAGCGCCGTGGGAGGGTCTGGGGCCAACGTCCTGACTTTC
TRBV7-7,TRBJ2-5,-,many,13,CASSLGLGETQYF,TGTGCCAGCAGCTTAGGTCTGGGAGAGACCCAGTACTTC
TRBV5-1,TRBJ1-5,TRBD1,many,15,CASSAAGTGTGPQHF,TGCGCCAGCAGCGCCGCCGGGACAGGGACGGGTCCCCAGCATTTT
TRBV20-1,TRBJ2-1,-,many,14,CSARFGGESREQFF,TGCAGTGCTAGATTTGGGGGAGAGAGCAGGGAGCAGTTCTTC
TRBV7-8,TRBJ2-6,-,-,16,CASSARRGSGANVLTF,TGTGCCAGCAGCGCTAGACGGGGCTCTGGGGCCAACGTCCTGACTTTC
TRBV5-1,TRBJ2-6,-,many,18,CASSLEGIGGPGANVLTF,TGCGCCAGCAGCTTGGAAGGTATCGGAGGGCCTGGGGCCAACGTCCTGACTTTC
TRBV30,TRBJ2-5,TRBD1,many,13,CAWGGTGQETQYF,TGTGCCTGGGGGGGGACAGGCCAAGAGACCCAGTACTTC